This record looks at one T cell receptor beta chain sequence and its context. This record belongs to a study of blood T cell repertoires in COVID-19. The CDR3 spans 16 residues. CDR1 SGHTA and CDR2 FQGNSA come from the germline V gene. After removal of 5 bases from V and 3 bases from J, the junction contained 8 bases not matched to a gene. The assay was immunoSEQ multiplex PCR, and TCRdb's table has in-frame clones only and misses some. The sample shows about 300,000 clones, about nine tenths of them seen only once. Recruitment covered fewer than 25 US areas and drew participants whose ages spanned roughly 18 to 95 years. Donors in Cohort 3 who had recovered were those with two negative PCRs, healthcare professional clearance, or resolution of their symptoms.

The chain has TRBV7-2 and TRBJ2-1, with TRBD2 matching 9 bases. Input material: PBMCs or T cells enriched from blood (not recorded which). This TCR derives from a woman between 40 and 55 years old who had recovered from COVID-19. The DNA for the CDR3 is TGTGCCAGCAGCCCTTGGGCGGGAGGGCGCTACAATGAGCAGTTCTTC. This codes for CASSPWAGGRYNEQFF.